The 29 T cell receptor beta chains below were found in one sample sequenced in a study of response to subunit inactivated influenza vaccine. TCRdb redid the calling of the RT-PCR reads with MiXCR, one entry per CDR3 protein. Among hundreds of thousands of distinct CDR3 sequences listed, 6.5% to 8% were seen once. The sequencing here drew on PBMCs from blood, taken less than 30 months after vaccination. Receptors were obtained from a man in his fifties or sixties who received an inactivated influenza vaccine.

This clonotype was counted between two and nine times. The CDR3 coding sequence is TGTGCCAGCAGTTCTAAGAGACAGGCCGATGAGACCCAGTACTTC. This sequence encodes CASSSKRQADETQYF. The chain couples TRBV6-2 or TRBV6-3 to TRBJ2-5, with D possibly being TRBD1 (6 bases). Trimming took off 4 bases at V and 5 bases at J, with 17 bases between the two ends. CDR1 and CDR2 from the germline V gene are MNHEY and SVGEGT. This CDR3 has 15 amino acids.

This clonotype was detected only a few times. The CDR3 sequence: CASSWDSNSYEQYF. The CDR3 DNA sequence: TGCGCCAGCAGTTGGGACAGTAATTCCTACGAGCAGTACTTC. The chain employs TRBV5-1 and TRBJ2-7, with 7 bases fitting TRBD1. CDR1 is SGHRS, CDR2 YFSETQ, per germline. Unmatched junction bases numbered 6, after V lost 5 bases and J lost 1 base. The CDR3 is made up of 14 amino acids.

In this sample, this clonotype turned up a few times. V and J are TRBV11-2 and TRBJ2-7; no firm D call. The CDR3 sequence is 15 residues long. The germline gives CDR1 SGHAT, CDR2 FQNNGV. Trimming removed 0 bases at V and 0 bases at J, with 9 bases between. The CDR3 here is CASSLELGSSYEQYF. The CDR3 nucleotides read TGTGCCAGCAGCTTAGAACTCGGCAGCTCCTACGAGCAGTACTTC.

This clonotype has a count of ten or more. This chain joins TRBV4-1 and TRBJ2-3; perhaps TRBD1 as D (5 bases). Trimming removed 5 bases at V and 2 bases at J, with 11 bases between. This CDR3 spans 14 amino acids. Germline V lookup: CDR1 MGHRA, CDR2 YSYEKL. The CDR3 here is CASSAGISTDTQYF. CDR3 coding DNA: TGCGCCAGCAGCGCAGGGATTTCCACAGATACGCAGTATTTT.

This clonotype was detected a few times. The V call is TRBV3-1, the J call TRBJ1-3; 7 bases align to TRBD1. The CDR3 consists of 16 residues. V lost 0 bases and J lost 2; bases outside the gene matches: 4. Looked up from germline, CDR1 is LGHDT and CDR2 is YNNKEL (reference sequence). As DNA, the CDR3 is TGTGCCAGCAGCCAAGATCTCAGGGGGACTGGAAACACCATATATTTT. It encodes CASSQDLRGTGNTIYF. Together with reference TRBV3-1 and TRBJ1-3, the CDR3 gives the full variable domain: DTAVSQTPKYLVTQMGNDKSIKCEQNLGHDTMYWYKQDSKKFLKIMFSYNNKELIINETVPNRFSPKSPDKAHLNLHINSLELGDSAVYFCASSQDLRGTGNTIYFGEGSWLTVV.

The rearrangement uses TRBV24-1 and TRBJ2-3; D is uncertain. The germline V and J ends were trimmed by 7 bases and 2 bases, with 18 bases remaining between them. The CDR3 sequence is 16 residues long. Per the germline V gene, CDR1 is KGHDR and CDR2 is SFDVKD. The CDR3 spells CATSHTRDLITDTQYF. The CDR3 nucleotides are TGTGCCACCAGCCACACTCGAGACCTGATCACAGATACGCAGTATTTT.

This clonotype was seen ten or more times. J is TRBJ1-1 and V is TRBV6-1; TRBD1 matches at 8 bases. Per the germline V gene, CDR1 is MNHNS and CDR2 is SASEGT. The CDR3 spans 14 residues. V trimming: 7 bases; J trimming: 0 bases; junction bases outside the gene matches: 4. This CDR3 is CASTRQGMNTEAFF. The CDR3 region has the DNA TGTGCCAGCACCCGACAGGGGATGAACACTGAAGCTTTCTTT.

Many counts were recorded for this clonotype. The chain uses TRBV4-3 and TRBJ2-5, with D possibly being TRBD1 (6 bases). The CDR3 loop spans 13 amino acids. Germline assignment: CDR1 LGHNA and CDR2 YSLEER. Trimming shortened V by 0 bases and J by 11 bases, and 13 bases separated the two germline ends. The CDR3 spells CASSQDLGGRQYF. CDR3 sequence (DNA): TGCGCCAGCAGCCAAGATCTAGGGGGACGTCAGTACTTC.

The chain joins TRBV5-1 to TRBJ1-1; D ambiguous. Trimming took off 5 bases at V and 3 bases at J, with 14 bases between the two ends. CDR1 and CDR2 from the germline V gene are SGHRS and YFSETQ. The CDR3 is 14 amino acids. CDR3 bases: TGCGCCAGCAGGGAACCATTTCGGGACACTGAAGCTTTCTTT. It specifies CASREPFRDTEAFF. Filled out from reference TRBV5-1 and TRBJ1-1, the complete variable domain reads KAGVTQTPRYLIKTRGQQVTLSCSPISGHRSVSWYQQTPGQGLQFLFEYFSETQRNKGNFPGRFSGRQFSNSRSEMNVSTLELGDSALYLCASREPFRDTEAFFGQGTRLTVV.

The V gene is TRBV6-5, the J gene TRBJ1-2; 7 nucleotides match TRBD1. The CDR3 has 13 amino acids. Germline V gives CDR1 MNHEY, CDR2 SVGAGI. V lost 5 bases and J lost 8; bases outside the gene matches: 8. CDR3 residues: CASSIRQGGGYTF. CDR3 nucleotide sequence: TGTGCCAGCAGTATTCGACAGGGTGGAGGCTACACCTTC.

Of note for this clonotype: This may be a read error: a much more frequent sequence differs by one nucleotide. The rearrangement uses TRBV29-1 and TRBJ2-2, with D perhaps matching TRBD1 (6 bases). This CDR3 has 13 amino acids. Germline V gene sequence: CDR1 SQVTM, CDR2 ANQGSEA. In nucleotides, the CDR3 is TGCAGCGGGAAAAACAGGGTTAACGGGGTGCTGTTTTTT. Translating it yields CSGKNRVNGVLFF.

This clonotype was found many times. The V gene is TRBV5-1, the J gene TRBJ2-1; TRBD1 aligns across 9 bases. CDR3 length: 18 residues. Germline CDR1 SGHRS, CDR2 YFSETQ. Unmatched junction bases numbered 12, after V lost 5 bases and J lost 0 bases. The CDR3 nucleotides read TGCGCCAGCAGACCGGGACAGGGTTGGGAGAGCTCCTACAATGAGCAGTTCTTC. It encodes CASRPGQGWESSYNEQFF.

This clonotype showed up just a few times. CDR3 protein: CSVAIDRGTSTDTQYF. The CDR3 coding sequence is TGCAGTGTGGCGATTGACAGGGGTACTAGCACAGATACGCAGTATTTT. The chain uses TRBV20-1 and TRBJ2-3; 8 positions match TRBD1. Trimming took 7 bases from V and 0 from J; bases not matched to a gene: 12. Germline V CDR1 and CDR2: DFQATT, SNEGSKA (reference sequence). There are 16 residues in the CDR3.

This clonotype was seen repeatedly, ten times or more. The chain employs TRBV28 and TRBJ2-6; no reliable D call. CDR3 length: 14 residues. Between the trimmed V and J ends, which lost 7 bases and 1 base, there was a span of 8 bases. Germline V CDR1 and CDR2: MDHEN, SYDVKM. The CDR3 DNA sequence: TGTGCCAGCATTTCGATATCTGGGGCCAACGTCCTGACTTTC. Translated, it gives CASISISGANVLTF.

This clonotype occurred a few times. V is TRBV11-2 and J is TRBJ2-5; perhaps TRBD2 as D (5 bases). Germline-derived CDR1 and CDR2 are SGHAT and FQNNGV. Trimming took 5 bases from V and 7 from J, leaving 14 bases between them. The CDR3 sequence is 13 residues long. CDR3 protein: CASSQGDAGTQYF. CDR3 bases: TGTGCCAGCAGCCAAGGTGACGCGGGGACCCAGTACTTC.

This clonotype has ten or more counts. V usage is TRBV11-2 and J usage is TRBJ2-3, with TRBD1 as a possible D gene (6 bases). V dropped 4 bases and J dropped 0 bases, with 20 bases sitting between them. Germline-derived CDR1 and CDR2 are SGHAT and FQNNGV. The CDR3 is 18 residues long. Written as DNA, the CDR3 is TGTGCCAGCAGCTCAAGAGGGGACACAATCAGGAGCACAGATACGCAGTATTTT. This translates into CASSSRGDTIRSTDTQYF. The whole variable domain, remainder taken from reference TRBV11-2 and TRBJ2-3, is EAGVAQSPRYKIIEKRQSVAFWCNPISGHATLYWYQQILGQGPKLLIQFQNNGVVDDSQLPKDRFSAERLKGVDSTLKIQPAKLEDSAVYLCASSSRGDTIRSTDTQYFGPGTRLTVL.

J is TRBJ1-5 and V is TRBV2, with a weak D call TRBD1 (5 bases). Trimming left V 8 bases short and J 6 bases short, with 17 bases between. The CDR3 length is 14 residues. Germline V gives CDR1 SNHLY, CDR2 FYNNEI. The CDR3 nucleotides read TGTGCCAGCGCCGCCCTGGGCAGGGCTCAGCCCCAGCATTTT. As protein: CASAALGRAQPQHF. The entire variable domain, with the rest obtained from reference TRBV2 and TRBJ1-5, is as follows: EPEVTQTPSHQVTQMGQEVILRCVPISNHLYFYWYRQILGQKVEFLVSFYNNEISEKSEIFDDQFSVERPDGSNFTLKIRSTKLEDSAMYFCASAALGRAQPQHFGDGTRLSIL.

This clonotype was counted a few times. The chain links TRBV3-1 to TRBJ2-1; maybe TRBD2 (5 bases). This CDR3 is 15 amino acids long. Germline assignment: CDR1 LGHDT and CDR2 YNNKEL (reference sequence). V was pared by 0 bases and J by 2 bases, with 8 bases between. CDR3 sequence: CASSQESGTYNEQFF. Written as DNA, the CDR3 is TGTGCCAGCAGCCAAGAAAGCGGCACCTACAATGAGCAGTTCTTC.

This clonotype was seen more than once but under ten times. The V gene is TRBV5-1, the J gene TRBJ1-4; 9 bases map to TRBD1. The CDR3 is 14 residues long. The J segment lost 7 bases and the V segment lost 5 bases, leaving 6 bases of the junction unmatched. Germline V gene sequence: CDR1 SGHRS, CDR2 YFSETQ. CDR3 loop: CASREQGATEKLFF. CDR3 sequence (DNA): TGCGCCAGCAGAGAACAGGGGGCGACTGAAAAACTGTTTTTT.

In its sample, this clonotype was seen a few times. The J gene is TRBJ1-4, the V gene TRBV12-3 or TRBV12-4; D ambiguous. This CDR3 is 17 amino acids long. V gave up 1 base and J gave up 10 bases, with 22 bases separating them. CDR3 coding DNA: TGTGCCAGCAGTTTAGGAGGGAGTGCCCTATTTGGAGGAAAACTGTTTTTT. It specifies CASSLGGSALFGGKLFF.

The CDR3 is CASSLDWGMGYNEQFF. Written as DNA, the CDR3 is TGTGCCAGCAGTCTTGACTGGGGAATGGGTTACAATGAGCAGTTCTTC. V gene TRBV27 combines with J gene TRBJ2-1; the D is unclear. Trimming cost V 5 bases and J 4 bases, with 18 bases left between them. CDR3 length: 16 residues. Germline values: CDR1 MNHEY, CDR2 SMNVEV (reference sequence).

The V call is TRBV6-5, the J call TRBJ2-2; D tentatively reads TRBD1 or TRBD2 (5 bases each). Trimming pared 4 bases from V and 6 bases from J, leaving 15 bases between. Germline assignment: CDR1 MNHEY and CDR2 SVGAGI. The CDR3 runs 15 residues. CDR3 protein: CASSSWDGGSGELFF. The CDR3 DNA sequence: TGTGCCAGCAGTTCTTGGGACGGCGGGTCCGGGGAGCTGTTTTTT.

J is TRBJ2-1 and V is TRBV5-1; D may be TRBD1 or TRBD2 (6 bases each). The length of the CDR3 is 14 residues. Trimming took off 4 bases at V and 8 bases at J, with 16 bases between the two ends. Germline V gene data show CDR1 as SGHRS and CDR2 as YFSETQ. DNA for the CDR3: TGCGCCAGCAGCCGGGGGCCATCCACCGATGAGCAGTTCTTC. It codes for CASSRGPSTDEQFF.

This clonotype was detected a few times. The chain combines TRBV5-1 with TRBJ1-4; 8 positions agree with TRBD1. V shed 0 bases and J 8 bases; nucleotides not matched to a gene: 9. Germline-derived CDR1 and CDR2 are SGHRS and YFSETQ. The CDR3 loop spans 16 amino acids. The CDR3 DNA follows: TGCGCCAGCAGCTTGGTGGGTGGACAGGGAGAAGAAAAACTGTTTTTT. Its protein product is CASSLVGGQGEEKLFF.

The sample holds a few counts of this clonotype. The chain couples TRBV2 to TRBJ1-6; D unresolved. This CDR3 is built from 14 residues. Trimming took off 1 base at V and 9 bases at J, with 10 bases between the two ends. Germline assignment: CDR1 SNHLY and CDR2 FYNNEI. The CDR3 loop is CASSEELLGSPLHF. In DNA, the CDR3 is TGTGCCAGCAGTGAAGAACTACTAGGTTCACCCCTCCACTTT.

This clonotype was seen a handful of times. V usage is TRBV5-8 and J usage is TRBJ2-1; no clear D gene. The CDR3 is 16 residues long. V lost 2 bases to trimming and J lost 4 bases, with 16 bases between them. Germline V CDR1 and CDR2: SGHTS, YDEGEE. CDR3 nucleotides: TGTGCCAGCAGCTTTGGGCCGAGTAGTAATTACAATGAGCAGTTCTTC. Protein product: CASSFGPSSNYNEQFF.

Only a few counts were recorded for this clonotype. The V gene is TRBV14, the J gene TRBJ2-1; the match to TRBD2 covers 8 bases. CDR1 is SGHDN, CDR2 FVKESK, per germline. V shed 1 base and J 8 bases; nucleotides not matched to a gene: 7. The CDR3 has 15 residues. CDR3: CASSQVGLESYEQFF. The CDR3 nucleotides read TGTGCCAGCAGCCAAGTGGGACTAGAGAGCTATGAGCAGTTCTTC.

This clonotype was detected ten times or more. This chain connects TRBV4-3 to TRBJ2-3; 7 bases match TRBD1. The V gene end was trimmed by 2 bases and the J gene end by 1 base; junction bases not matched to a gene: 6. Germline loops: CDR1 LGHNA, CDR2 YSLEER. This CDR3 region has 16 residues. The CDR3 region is CASSQRAGTGTDTQYF. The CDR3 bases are TGCGCCAGCAGCCAAAGAGCCGGGACAGGCACAGATACGCAGTATTTT.

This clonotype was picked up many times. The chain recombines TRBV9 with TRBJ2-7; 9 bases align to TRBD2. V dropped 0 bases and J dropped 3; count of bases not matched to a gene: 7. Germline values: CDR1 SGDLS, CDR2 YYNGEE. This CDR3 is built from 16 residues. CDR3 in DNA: TGTGCCAGCAGCGTAGCCCCAGCGGGAGGAAGCTACGAGCAGTACTTC. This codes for CASSVAPAGGSYEQYF.